The 9 T cell receptor beta chains below come from one sample, sequenced in a study of T cells in localized non-small cell lung cancer. Clones were sequenced by immunoSEQ multiplex PCR, and TCRdb holds only the in-frame ones, with some missing. The sample has more than 1,100 clones; roughly a fifth are singletons. This specimen consisted of lung tumor tissue, obtained before any cancer treatment. Receptors were obtained from a male donor older than 55 with stage II squamous cell lung carcinoma.

The chain joins TRBV28 to TRBJ1-2, with 7 bases identical to TRBD1. The trim removed 4 bases at V and 2 bases at J, leaving 4 bases unmatched. CDR3 length: 14 residues. The germline CDR1 and CDR2 sequences are MDHEN and SYDVKM. The CDR3 sequence: CASSSVDRNYGYTF. DNA of the CDR3: TGTGCCAGCAGTTCCGTGGACAGGAACTATGGCTACACCTTC.

Sample share makes this clone medium-sized. The chain recombines TRBV11-3 with TRBJ2-2; D gene uncertain. CDR1 and CDR2 from the germline V gene are SGHNT and YENEEA. V lost 3 bases, J lost 0 bases, and 11 bases lay in between. This CDR3 is 16 amino acids long. This chain's CDR3 is CASSFLDQTNTGELFF. The CDR3 nucleotides read TGTGCCAGCAGCTTCTTGGACCAAACGAACACCGGGGAGCTGTTTTTT. Full variable domain (missing parts from reference TRBV11-3 and TRBJ2-2): EAGVVQSPRYKIIEKKQPVAFWCNPISGHNTLYWYLQNLGQGPELLIRYENEEAVDDSQLPKDRFSAERLKGVDSTLKIQPAELGDSAVYLCASSFLDQTNTGELFFGEGSRLTVL.

There are a few counts of this clone. The J gene is TRBJ2-1, the V gene TRBV6-4, with D tentatively TRBD1 or TRBD2 (6 bases each). Trimming took 3 bases from V and 15 from J, leaving 12 bases between them. CDR1 is MRHNA, CDR2 SNTAGT, per germline. CDR3 size: 11 residues. As DNA, the CDR3 is TGTGCCAGCAGTGAATGGGGGGCCGCGTTCTTC. Translation gives CASSEWGAAFF.

The table lists this clone with a few counts. V and J are TRBV2 and TRBJ2-7; a possible D gene is TRBD2 (6 bases). Germline loops: CDR1 SNHLY, CDR2 FYNNEI. This CDR3 has 16 amino acids. V gave up 6 bases and J gave up 6 bases, with 24 bases separating them. The CDR3 protein is CASSWGRVAVPREQYF. CDR3 coding DNA: TGTGCCAGCAGCTGGGGCAGGGTAGCGGTCCCCCGCGAGCAGTACTTC.

Here the CDR3 reads CASSPHLSSTRGALSYEQYF. The CDR3 DNA follows: TGTGCCAGCAGTCCCCACCTCTCAAGCACGCGGGGCGCCCTCTCCTACGAGCAGTACTTC. V and J are TRBV6-8 and TRBJ2-7; tentative D call: TRBD2 (6 bases). The ends were cut back, 5 bases at V and 0 bases at J, with 29 bases in the middle. Germline lookup yields CDR1 MNHGY and CDR2 SAAAGT. This CDR3 has 20 residues.

This chain connects TRBV30 to TRBJ1-5, with D perhaps matching TRBD1 (5 bases). The CDR3 is 13 amino acids. The germline V gene has CDR1 GTSNPN and CDR2 SVGIG (reference sequence). The V end lost 1 base, the J end lost 3 bases, and 7 bases lay between the germline ends. In DNA, the CDR3 is TGTGCCTGGAGTGGCGGGGCCAATCAGCCCCAGCATTTT. It specifies CAWSGGANQPQHF.

This rearrangement joins TRBV11-3 to TRBJ1-2, with TRBD1 matching over 7 bases. The CDR3 runs to 14 residues. Germline V gene lookup returns CDR1 SGHNT and CDR2 YENEEA. V lost 5 bases, J lost 4 bases, and 7 bases stayed unmatched. The CDR3 DNA is TGTGCCAGCAGCCGAGACAGGGTCCGCTATGGCTACACCTTC. It specifies CASSRDRVRYGYTF.

This clone was recorded a few times. The V gene is TRBV6-8, the J gene TRBJ1-6; perhaps TRBD1 as D (5 bases). Trimming cost V 7 bases and J 4 bases, with 14 bases left between them. CDR3 length equals 15 residues. Germline V gives CDR1 MNHGY, CDR2 SAAAGT. The CDR3 loop is CASISGTPYNSPLHF. The CDR3 DNA is TGTGCCAGCATTTCCGGGACGCCATATAATTCACCCCTCCACTTT.

V and J are TRBV18 and TRBJ2-5; D is ambiguous. Germline lookup yields CDR1 KGHSH and CDR2 LQKENI. V was clipped by 6 bases and J by 1 base, with 12 bases between them. The CDR3 is made up of 14 amino acids. The DNA of the CDR3 is TGTGCCAGCTCTGCCGACGGACCCCAAGAGACCCAGTACTTC. Its protein is CASSADGPQETQYF.